These T cell receptor beta chains were read from a single sample in a study of T-cell reconstitution after alpha-beta-depleted transplantation in children. TCRdb re-called the PCR reads through MiXCR, storing one row per CDR3 protein. Among 77,000 or so distinct CDR3 sequences listed, roughly 20% were seen once. This specimen consisted of PBMCs, mostly from graft donor cells, obtained 360 days after TCRalphabeta/CD19-depleted stem cell transplant. These receptors originate from a male patient under 10 years old who had a stem cell transplant for acute lymphoblastic leukemia, so the T cells may come from the graft donor. Both conserved end residues are part of each CDR3. The D gene is left open where the match is weak. Expanded clones get a size class; other rows say once, few or many, or leave the size out.

TRBV14	.	TRBJ2-1	.	TGTGCCAGCAGCCGCCGGTGGGACGGTAGGGATGAGCAGTTCTTC	CASSRRWDGRDEQFF
TRBV7-2	TRBD1	TRBJ1-5	many	TGTGCCAGCAGCACCAGGGGGCGGGGGTGGAATCAGCCCCAGCATTTT	CASSTRGRGWNQPQHF
TRBV12-3/TRBV12-4	.	TRBJ2-5	few	TGTGCCAGCAGTTTAAGGGTGGTCGGGGACCAAGAGACCCAGTACTTC	CASSLRVVGDQETQYF
TRBV20-1	.	TRBJ2-5	few	TGCAGTGCTAGTGGGGGGGAGACCCAGTACTTC	CSASGGETQYF
TRBV30	TRBD1	TRBJ2-7	.	TGTGCCTGGAGTGTACTCGGACAGGGGGCAGCCGAGCAGTACTTC	CAWSVLGQGAAEQYF
TRBV5-1	TRBD2	TRBJ2-1	few	TGCGCCAGCAGCCCTAAGGGCGGGGGAGGTTACAATGAGCAGTTCTTC	CASSPKGGGGYNEQFF
TRBV20-1	.	TRBJ2-5	.	TGCAGTGCTAGCGGACTTACGGAAGAGACCCAGTACTTC	CSASGLTEETQYF
TRBV27	TRBD2	TRBJ2-5	.	TGTGCCAGCAGTTCAGTGACTAGCGCGTACCAAGAGACCCAGTACTTC	CASSSVTSAYQETQYF
TRBV27	.	TRBJ2-7	few	TGTGCCAGCAGCCCCAGGGGTAGCGGGTACGAGCAGTACTTC	CASSPRGSGYEQYF
TRBV18	.	TRBJ1-5	.	TGTGCCAGCTCACCCGGGGCCCCCCGACGATCGAATCAGCCCCAGCATTTT	CASSPGAPRRSNQPQHF
TRBV12-3/TRBV12-4	.	TRBJ2-4	few	TGTGCCAGCAGTTTAGGGGCCGACCAGTACTTC	CASSLGADQYF
TRBV28	.	TRBJ2-7	.	TGTGCCAGCAGGTACAGGGACCGCTACGAGCAGTACTTC	CASRYRDRYEQYF
TRBV11-2	.	TRBJ2-1	.	TGTGCCAGCAGCCCAGGGCCAAGCTACAATGAGCAGTTCTTC	CASSPGPSYNEQFF
TRBV11-2	TRBD2	TRBJ2-7	.	TGTGCCAGCAGCTCGATAGCGGGACATTCCGAGCAGTACTTC	CASSSIAGHSEQYF
TRBV4-1	.	TRBJ2-4	few	TGCGCCAGCAGCCAAGATACCGGACTAGCCAAAAACATTCAGTACTTC	CASSQDTGLAKNIQYF
TRBV5-1	.	TRBJ1-1	many	TGCGCCAGCAGCTTGTGGGGCGCAGCCAGCACTGAAGCTTTCTTT	CASSLWGAASTEAFF
TRBV20-1	TRBD1	TRBJ2-7	few	TGCAGTGCTAGAGGACCACAGGGGGCCTCCTACGAGCAGTACTTC	CSARGPQGASYEQYF
TRBV11-2	TRBD2	TRBJ2-1	few	TGTGCCAGCACCCCGCTAGCGGGGGAAATGCATGAGCAGTTCTTC	CASTPLAGEMHEQFF
TRBV20-1	TRBD1	TRBJ2-5	.	TGCAGTGCTTCCGGACAGGGGCAAGAGACCCAGTACTTC	CSASGQGQETQYF